The 32 T cell receptor beta chains reported below all come from one sample, sequenced in a study of cytomegalovirus exposure and HLA in healthy donors. Primers included in the PCR were 60 Vbeta and 13 Jbeta primers. Assay: immunoSEQ multiplex PCR; the TCRdb copy retains only in-frame clones and omits some. This sample has about 140,000 clones, with nearly 80% found just once. The sequenced material came from PBMCs. The origin of the receptors is a male donor in good health and CMV-seronegative.

The chain employs TRBV4-2 and TRBJ2-4; 10 positions match TRBD1. This CDR3 comprises 19 residues. V dropped 0 bases and J dropped 1; count of bases not matched to a gene: 9. Germline V CDR1 and CDR2: LGHNA, YNFKEQ. The DNA for the CDR3 is TGTGCCAGCAGCCAAGACTCGACAGGGGGCTTAGCGGCCAAAAACATTCAGTACTTC. Protein: CASSQDSTGGLAAKNIQYF.

The chain uses TRBV4-2 and TRBJ1-5; a weak D match, TRBD1 (5 bases). The CDR3 loop spans 14 amino acids. Germline V gene data show CDR1 as LGHNA and CDR2 as YNFKEQ. V was cut by 1 base and J by 9 bases, with 13 bases left in between. This CDR3 is CASSQGGLTGPQHF. For the CDR3, the DNA is TGTGCCAGCAGCCAAGGGGGCCTTACAGGGCCCCAGCATTTT.

The chain couples TRBV11-1 to TRBJ2-7; D is unclear. The CDR3 spans 14 residues. CDR1 and CDR2 (germline): SGHAT, FQDESV (reference sequence). The V end was cut by 5 bases, the J end by 0 bases, with 11 bases between. The CDR3 loop is CASSPAGSSYEQYF. The CDR3 region has the DNA TGTGCCAGCAGCCCAGCCGGGTCCTCCTACGAGCAGTACTTC.

This sequence joins TRBV5-1 and TRBJ1-3; 8 nucleotides match TRBD1. The CDR3 runs 14 residues. V trimming: 4 bases; J trimming: 2 bases; junction bases outside the gene matches: 2. The germline V gene encodes CDR1 SGHRS and CDR2 YFSETQ. CDR3 nucleotide sequence: TGCGCCAGCAGCCCGGGACAGGCTGGAAACACCATATATTTT. Encoded protein: CASSPGQAGNTIYF.

This clone was recorded at least ten times. This chain joins TRBV7-2 and TRBJ2-1, with D possibly matching TRBD1 (6 bases). Germline CDR1 and CDR2: SGHTA and FQGNSA. Trimming left V 2 bases short and J 5 bases short, with 10 bases between. This CDR3 region has 14 residues. The CDR3 DNA reads TGTGCCAGCAGCTTACAGGGGCAAGACAATGAGCAGTTCTTC. Translated, it gives CASSLQGQDNEQFF.

The table lists this clone with a few counts. This chain connects TRBV7-2 to TRBJ1-1, with TRBD1 as a possible D gene (5 bases). This CDR3 spans 13 amino acids. V lost 4 bases to trimming and J lost 1 base, with 7 bases between them. Germline CDR1 reads SGHTA; CDR2 reads FQGNSA. The CDR3 spells CASSYDRNTEAFF. The CDR3 DNA reads as TGTGCCAGCAGCTACGACAGGAACACTGAAGCTTTCTTT.

The rearrangement uses TRBV12-5 and TRBJ2-3; D possibly corresponds to TRBD2 (5 bases). The CDR3 is 14 residues long. In germline, CDR1 is LGHNT, CDR2 FRNRAP. Trimming stripped 3 bases from V and 6 bases from J, with 13 bases between. Written as DNA, the CDR3 is TGTGCTAGTGGTTTAAACTCGGAGGAGGATACGCAGTATTTT. It translates to CASGLNSEEDTQYF.

This chain connects TRBV2 to TRBJ2-3; 10 bases are shared with TRBD1. Germline V gene lookup returns CDR1 SNHLY and CDR2 FYNNEI. CDR3 length: 14 residues. V was pared by 7 bases and J by 4 bases, with 5 bases of the junction left unmatched. DNA of the CDR3: TGTGCCAGCAAAGGACAGGGGGTACCAGATACGCAGTATTTT. This codes for CASKGQGVPDTQYF.

The gene calls are TRBV11-3 and TRBJ1-6; 7 bases agree with TRBD1. The germline V gene has CDR1 SGHNT and CDR2 YENEEA. The CDR3 runs 16 residues. Losses at the gene ends were 2 bases for V and 7 bases for J; bases not matched to a gene: 8. CDR3 protein: CASSLQGQQWNSPLHF. In DNA form, the CDR3 reads TGTGCCAGCAGCTTACAGGGACAGCAATGGAATTCACCCCTCCACTTT.

This rearrangement joins TRBV25-1 to TRBJ1-5; TRBD1 agrees at 9 bases. Germline values: CDR1 MGHDK, CDR2 SYGVNS. The CDR3 sequence is 15 residues long. Germline trimming cut 5 bases from V and 5 bases from J; bases unmatched to any gene: 7. In DNA form, the CDR3 reads TGTGCCAGCAGTAGTTCGGGACAGGGTCATCAGCCCCAGCATTTT. Translation: CASSSSGQGHQPQHF. Full variable domain (rest looked up from reference TRBV25-1 and TRBJ1-5): EADIYQTPRYLVIGTGKKITLECSQTMGHDKMYWYQQDPGMELHLIHYSYGVNSTEKGDLSSESTVSRIRTEHFPLTLESARPSHTSQYLCASSSSGQGHQPQHFGDGTRLSIL.

The chain combines TRBV9 with TRBJ2-1; 11 bases align to TRBD2. The CDR3 has 16 amino acids. V was clipped by 3 bases and J by 8 bases; unmatched bases: 10. Germline V gene sequence: CDR1 SGDLS, CDR2 YYNGEE. The CDR3, as DNA: TGTGCCAGCAGCGCCACGCTTAGCGGGGGGGCCCATGAGCAGTTCTTC. Translated: CASSATLSGGAHEQFF.

The rearrangement uses TRBV9 and TRBJ1-1, with D possibly TRBD1 on 6 matching bases. CDR1 and CDR2 from the germline V gene are SGDLS and YYNGEE. V was trimmed by 3 bases and J by 3 bases, leaving 15 bases between them. There are 15 residues in the CDR3. The CDR3 DNA reads as TGTGCCAGCAGCGACAGTAGTGCAGGGGACACTGAAGCTTTCTTT. Translation: CASSDSSAGDTEAFF. Variable domain in full (rest from reference TRBV9 and TRBJ1-1): DSGVTQTPKHLITATGQRVTLRCSPRSGDLSVYWYQQSLDQGLQFLIQYYNGEERAKGNILERFSAQQFPDLHSELNLSSLELGDSALYFCASSDSSAGDTEAFFGQGTRLTVV.

The chain has TRBV27 and TRBJ1-1; perhaps TRBD1 as D (6 bases). The CDR3 runs 12 residues. The V end was cut by 6 bases, the J end by 5 bases, with 10 bases between. Per germline, CDR1 MNHEY and CDR2 SMNVEV (reference sequence). The CDR3 region has the DNA TGTGCCAGCAGATCGCAGGGGACTGAAGCTTTCTTT. Translated: CASRSQGTEAFF.

The rearrangement joins TRBV19 to TRBJ2-3, with D maybe TRBD2 (6 bases). The CDR3 spans 14 residues. V lost 1 base and J lost 5, with 10 bases in between. In germline, CDR1 is LNHDA, CDR2 SQIVND (reference sequence). The CDR3 spells CASSIGEDRDTQYF. In DNA form, the CDR3 reads TGTGCCAGTAGTATAGGGGAGGACCGAGATACGCAGTATTTT.

This clone was counted once. This chain links TRBV6-1 with TRBJ2-3; unclear D gene. CDR1 is MNHNS and CDR2 is SASEGT in the germline V gene. The V gene lost 2 bases and the J gene lost 2 bases, with 17 bases spanning the gap. The CDR3 is 17 residues long. DNA of the CDR3: TGTGCCAGCAGTGAATTCACGGTTTCACCCCCCACAGATACGCAGTATTTT. Amino acids: CASSEFTVSPPTDTQYF.

In its sample, this clone was seen a few times. The chain is built from TRBV5-6 and TRBJ1-1; a possible D gene is TRBD1 (5 bases). The CDR3 is made up of 13 amino acids. Trimming shortened V by 4 bases and J by 1 base, and 8 bases separated the two germline ends. Germline CDR1 and CDR2: SGHDT and YYEEEE. CDR3 in amino acids: CASSPTGNTEAFF. In nucleotides, the CDR3 is TGTGCCAGCAGCCCTACAGGGAACACTGAAGCTTTCTTT.

V gene TRBV10-3 combines with J gene TRBJ1-3; TRBD1 matches at 7 bases. In germline, CDR1 is ENHRY, CDR2 SYGVKD. The CDR3 extends over 17 amino acids. The J segment lost 0 bases and the V segment lost 0 bases, leaving 5 bases of the junction unmatched. The CDR3 sequence: CAISESRGGPSGNTIYF. The DNA of the CDR3 is TGTGCCATCAGTGAGTCCCGAGGGGGCCCCTCTGGAAACACCATATATTTT.

The chain carries TRBV7-8 and TRBJ1-1; D is possibly TRBD1 (5 bases). Germline loops: CDR1 SGHVS, CDR2 FQNEAQ. The CDR3 spans 14 residues. V lost 1 base, J lost 0 bases, and 6 bases lay in between. The CDR3 coding sequence is TGTGCCAGCAGCTTAGGACAGATGAACACTGAAGCTTTCTTT. Protein product: CASSLGQMNTEAFF.

Concerning this clone: The same CDR3 can be traced to other DNA sequences in this sample. V gene TRBV6-5 combines with J gene TRBJ1-2, with 8 bases aligning to TRBD1. The germline CDR1 and CDR2 sequences are MNHEY and SVGAGI. The CDR3 is made up of 16 amino acids. Trimming at V came to 0 bases and at J to 10 bases, leaving 13 bases not matched to a gene. CDR3 bases: TGTGCCAGCAGTTACTCGAAACGCAGGGGGCGCGACGACTACACCTTC. It translates to CASSYSKRRGRDDYTF.

The gene calls are TRBV4-3 and TRBJ1-4; D gene uncertain. Trimming shortened V by 3 bases and J by 7 bases, and 15 bases separated the two germline ends. The CDR3 contains 15 residues. CDR1 and CDR2 (germline): LGHNA, YSLEER. The CDR3 sequence is CASSQDPIRGEKLFF. CDR3 coding DNA: TGCGCCAGCAGCCAGGACCCTATTCGGGGTGAAAAACTGTTTTTT.

The chain couples TRBV7-2 to TRBJ1-6; D is uncertain. The V gene's germline CDR1 is SGHTA and CDR2 FQGNSA. This CDR3 has 15 amino acids. Trimming took 5 bases from V and 4 from J, leaving 12 bases between them. The chain's CDR3 is CASSAWNSYNSPLHF. The CDR3 DNA is TGTGCCAGCAGCGCCTGGAACAGTTATAATTCACCCCTCCACTTT.

The rearrangement joins TRBV7-9 to TRBJ2-2, with 8 bases that match TRBD1. This CDR3 is built from 15 residues. Trimming removed 5 bases from V and 4 bases from J; junction bases left unmatched: 6. CDR1 is SEHNR, CDR2 FQNEAQ, per germline (reference sequence). In nucleotides, the CDR3 is TGTGCCAGCAGCGATTGGACAGGGACCACCGGGGAGCTGTTTTTT. It specifies CASSDWTGTTGELFF.

This chain uses TRBV6-5 with TRBJ1-6; D gene ambiguous. Germline CDR1 is MNHEY and CDR2 is SVGAGI. Trimming removed 4 bases at V and 3 bases at J, with 7 bases between. This CDR3 is 14 amino acids long. The CDR3 sequence: CASSFAGYNSPLHF. The CDR3 DNA sequence: TGTGCCAGCAGTTTCGCAGGCTATAATTCACCCCTCCACTTT.

This chain uses TRBV5-6 with TRBJ1-5, with 7 bases identical to TRBD1. The CDR3 spans 15 residues. Germline assignment: CDR1 SGHDT and CDR2 YYEEEE. J was trimmed by 6 bases and V by 4 bases; bases with no gene match: 10. The CDR3 reads CASSHGRGDIQPQHF. In nucleotides, the CDR3 is TGTGCCAGCAGCCACGGCAGGGGGGATATTCAGCCCCAGCATTTT.

The chain carries TRBV5-5 and TRBJ2-5; TRBD2 might be the D (5 bases). CDR1 is SGHKS and CDR2 is YYEKEE in the germline V gene (reference sequence). V lost 0 bases and J 1 base, leaving 10 bases between the germline ends. The CDR3 is 15 residues long. The CDR3 sequence is CASSLAGYSQETQYF. The CDR3 nucleotides read TGTGCCAGCAGCTTGGCGGGGTACTCCCAAGAGACCCAGTACTTC.

J is TRBJ2-5 and V is TRBV7-9; D gene ambiguous. The end of the DNA fits TRBJ2-7 better, so the J call may be wrong. The CDR3 loop spans 11 amino acids. Germline V gene lookup returns CDR1 SEHNR and CDR2 FQNEAQ (reference sequence). This chain's CDR3 is CASSSTYEQYF. The CDR3, as DNA: TGTGCCAGCAGCAGCACCTACGAGCAGTACTTC.

The rearrangement joins TRBV4-1 to TRBJ1-2, with TRBD1 matching 7 bases. The germline V gene encodes CDR1 MGHRA and CDR2 YSYEKL. The CDR3 runs 16 residues. Trimming cost V 1 base and J 2 bases; bases outside gene matches: 7. DNA for the CDR3: TGCGCCAGCAGCCAAGTATATGGACAGGCCAACTATGGCTACACCTTC. Its protein is CASSQVYGQANYGYTF.

This clone was found a few times. This chain connects TRBV4-3 to TRBJ2-1; D might be TRBD1 (5 bases). The V and J ends lost 1 base and 7 bases respectively, with 11 bases between them. The CDR3 length is 14 residues. Germline assignment: CDR1 LGHNA and CDR2 YSLEER. The CDR3 bases are TGCGCCAGCAGCCAAGTTAAGGGGCGGAATGAGCAGTTCTTC. Its protein is CASSQVKGRNEQFF.

V and J are TRBV7-9 and TRBJ2-1; 13 nucleotides line up with TRBD2. Germline V gene data show CDR1 as SEHNR and CDR2 as FQNEAQ (reference sequence). V was pared by 3 bases and J by 5 bases, with 1 base of the junction left unmatched. The CDR3 has 15 residues. The CDR3, as DNA: TGTGCCAGCAGCTTCGGACTAGCGGGGGACAATGAGCAGTTCTTC. Translated, it gives CASSFGLAGDNEQFF.

J is TRBJ2-2 and V is TRBV5-6; D is unclear. The ends were cut back, 1 base at V and 1 base at J, with 5 bases in the middle. CDR1 is SGHDT and CDR2 is YYEEEE in the germline V gene. The length of the CDR3 is 14 residues. The CDR3 spells CASSLTENTGELFF. The CDR3 coding sequence is TGTGCCAGCAGCTTGACAGAGAACACCGGGGAGCTGTTTTTT.

This clone was counted only a few times. The chain carries TRBV6-6 and TRBJ1-5; D uncertain. V dropped 4 bases and J dropped 1 base, with 11 bases sitting between them. The CDR3 loop spans 15 amino acids. Germline V gene data show CDR1 as MNHNY and CDR2 as SVGAGI (reference sequence). DNA of the CDR3: TGTGCCAGCAGTTTGGCGCAGGCCAGCAATCAGCCCCAGCATTTT. Protein: CASSLAQASNQPQHF.

The rearrangement uses TRBV6-5 and TRBJ2-1; no clear D gene. CDR3 length: 12 residues. CDR1 is MNHEY, CDR2 SVGAGI, per germline. V lost 0 bases and J lost 7, with 4 bases in between. The CDR3 DNA follows: TGTGCCAGCAGTTACTCGAGGAATGAGCAGTTCTTC. Protein: CASSYSRNEQFF.